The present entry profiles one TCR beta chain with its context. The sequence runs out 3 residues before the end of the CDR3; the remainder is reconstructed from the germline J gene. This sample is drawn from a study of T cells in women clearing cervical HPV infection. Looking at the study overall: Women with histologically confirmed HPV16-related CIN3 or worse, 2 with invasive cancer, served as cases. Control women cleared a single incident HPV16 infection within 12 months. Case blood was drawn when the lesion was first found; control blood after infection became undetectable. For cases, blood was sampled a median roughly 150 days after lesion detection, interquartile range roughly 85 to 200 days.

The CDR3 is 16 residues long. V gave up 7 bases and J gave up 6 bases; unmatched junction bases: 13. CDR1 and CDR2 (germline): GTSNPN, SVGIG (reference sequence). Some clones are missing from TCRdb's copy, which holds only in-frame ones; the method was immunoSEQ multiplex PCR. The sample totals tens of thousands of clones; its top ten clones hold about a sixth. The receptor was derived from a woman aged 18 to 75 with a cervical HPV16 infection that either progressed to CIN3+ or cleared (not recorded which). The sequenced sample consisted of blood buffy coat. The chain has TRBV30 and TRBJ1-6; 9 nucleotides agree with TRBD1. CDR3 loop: CALSRDRVNGNSPLHF. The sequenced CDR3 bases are TGTGCCTTAAGCCGGGACAGGGTAAACGGTAATTCACCC.